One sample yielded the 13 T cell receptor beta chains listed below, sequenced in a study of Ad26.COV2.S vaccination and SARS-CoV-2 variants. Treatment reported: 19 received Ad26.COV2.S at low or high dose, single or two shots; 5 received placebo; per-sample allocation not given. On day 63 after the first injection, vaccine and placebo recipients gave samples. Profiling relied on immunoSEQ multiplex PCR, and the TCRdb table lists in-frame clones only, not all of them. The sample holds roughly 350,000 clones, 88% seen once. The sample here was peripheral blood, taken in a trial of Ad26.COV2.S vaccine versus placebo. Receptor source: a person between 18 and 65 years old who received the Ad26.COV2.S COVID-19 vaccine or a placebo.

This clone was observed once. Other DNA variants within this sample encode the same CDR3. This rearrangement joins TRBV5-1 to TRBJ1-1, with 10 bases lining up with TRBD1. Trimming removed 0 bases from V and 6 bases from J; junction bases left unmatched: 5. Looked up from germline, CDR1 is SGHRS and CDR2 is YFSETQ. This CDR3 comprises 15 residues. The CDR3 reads CASSLGPGTGAEAFF. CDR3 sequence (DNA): TGCGCCAGCAGCTTGGGCCCCGGGACAGGGGCTGAAGCTTTCTTT.

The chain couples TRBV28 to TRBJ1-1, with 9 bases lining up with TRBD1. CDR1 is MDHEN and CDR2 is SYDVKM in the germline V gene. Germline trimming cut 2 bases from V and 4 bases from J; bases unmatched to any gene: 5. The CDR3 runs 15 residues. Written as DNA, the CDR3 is TGTGCCAGCAGTTTACTCCAGACAGGGGGCACTGAAGCTTTCTTT. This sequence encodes CASSLLQTGGTEAFF.

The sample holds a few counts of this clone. The CDR3 loop is CASSSAGAGSRTQYF. The CDR3 nucleotides read TGCGCCAGCAGCTCCGCGGGGGCGGGATCGCGGACCCAGTACTTC. The chain recombines TRBV5-1 with TRBJ2-5, with D possibly matching TRBD2 (7 bases). This CDR3 is 15 amino acids long. The germline V gene has CDR1 SGHRS and CDR2 YFSETQ. V lost 3 bases to trimming and J lost 7 bases, with 19 bases between them. Filled out from reference TRBV5-1 and TRBJ2-5, the complete variable domain reads KAGVTQTPRYLIKTRGQQVTLSCSPISGHRSVSWYQQTPGQGLQFLFEYFSETQRNKGNFPGRFSGRQFSNSRSEMNVSTLELGDSALYLCASSSAGAGSRTQYFGPGTRLLVL.

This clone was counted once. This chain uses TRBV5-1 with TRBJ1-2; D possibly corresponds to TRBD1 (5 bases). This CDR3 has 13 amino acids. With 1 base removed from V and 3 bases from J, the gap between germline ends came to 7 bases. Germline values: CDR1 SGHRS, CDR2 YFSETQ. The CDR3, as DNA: TGCGCCAGCAGCTTGAGGGGCGACTATGGCTACACCTTC. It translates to CASSLRGDYGYTF.

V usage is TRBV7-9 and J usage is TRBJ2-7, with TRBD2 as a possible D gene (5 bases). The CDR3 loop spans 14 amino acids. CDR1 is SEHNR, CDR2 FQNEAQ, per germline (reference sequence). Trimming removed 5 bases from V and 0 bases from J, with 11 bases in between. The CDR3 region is CASSATGNSYEQYF. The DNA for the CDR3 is TGTGCCAGCAGCGCAACCGGGAACTCCTACGAGCAGTACTTC.

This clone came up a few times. The CDR3 loop reads CAAEGNTEAFF. Here the CDR3 DNA reads TGTGCCGCAGAAGGGAACACTGAAGCTTTCTTT. The genes are TRBV30 and TRBJ1-1; D is unresolved. Trimming shortened V by 8 bases and J by 1 base, and 8 bases separated the two germline ends. The CDR3 is made up of 11 amino acids. Germline V gene lookup returns CDR1 GTSNPN and CDR2 SVGIG (reference sequence).

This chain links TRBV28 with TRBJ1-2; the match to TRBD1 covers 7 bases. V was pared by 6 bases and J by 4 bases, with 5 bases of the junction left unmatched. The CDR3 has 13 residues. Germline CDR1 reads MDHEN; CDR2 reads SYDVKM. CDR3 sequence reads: CASRPTGFYGYTF. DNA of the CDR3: TGTGCCAGCAGGCCGACAGGGTTCTATGGCTACACCTTC.

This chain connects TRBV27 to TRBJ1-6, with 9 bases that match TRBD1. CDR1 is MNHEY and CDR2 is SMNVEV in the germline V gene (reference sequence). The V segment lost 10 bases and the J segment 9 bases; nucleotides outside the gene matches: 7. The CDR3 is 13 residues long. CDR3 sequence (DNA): TGTGCCACCCGGACAGGGGAAGGTTCACCCCTCCACTTT. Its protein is CATRTGEGSPLHF.

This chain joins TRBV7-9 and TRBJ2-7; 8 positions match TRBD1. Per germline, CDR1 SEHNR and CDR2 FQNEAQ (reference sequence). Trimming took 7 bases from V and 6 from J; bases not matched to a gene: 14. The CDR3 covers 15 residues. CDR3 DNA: TGTGCCAGCACCCCCCCGGGGACAGGCGACCGCGAGCAGTACTTC. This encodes CASTPPGTGDREQYF.

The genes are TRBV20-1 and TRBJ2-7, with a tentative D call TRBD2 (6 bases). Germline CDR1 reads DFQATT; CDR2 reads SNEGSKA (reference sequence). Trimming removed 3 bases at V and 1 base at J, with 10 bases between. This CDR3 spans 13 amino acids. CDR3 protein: CSASKAGSYEQYF. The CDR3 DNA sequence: TGCAGTGCTAGTAAGGCGGGATCCTACGAGCAGTACTTC.

This CDR3 reads CASLGRNYGYTF. CDR3 coding DNA: TGTGCCAGTCTTGGACGGAACTATGGCTACACCTTC. This chain connects TRBV19 to TRBJ1-2, with D unresolved. CDR3 size: 12 residues. Germline loops: CDR1 LNHDA, CDR2 SQIVND (reference sequence). The V and J ends lost 8 bases and 2 bases respectively, with 9 bases between them.

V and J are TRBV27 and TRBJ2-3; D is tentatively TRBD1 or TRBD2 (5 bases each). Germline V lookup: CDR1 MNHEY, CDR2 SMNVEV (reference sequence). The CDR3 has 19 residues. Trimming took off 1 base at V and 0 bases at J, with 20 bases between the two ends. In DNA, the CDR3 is TGTGCCAGCAGTTTATGGATCGGGGCTACAGAGGATAGCACAGATACGCAGTATTTT. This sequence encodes CASSLWIGATEDSTDTQYF.

The DNA for the CDR3 is TGTGCCAGCAGCCAACAATTTCAAGCCGGGAACACCATATATTTT. It translates to CASSQQFQAGNTIYF. The J gene is TRBJ1-3, the V gene TRBV3-1 (or the pseudogene TRBV3-2); the D is unclear. Germline-derived CDR1 and CDR2 are LGHDT and YNNKEL (reference sequence). This CDR3 contains 15 residues. Between the trimmed V and J ends, which lost 2 bases and 7 bases, there was a span of 15 bases.